This T cell receptor (beta chain) was captured in a study of cytomegalovirus exposure and HLA in healthy donors. Comments on this clone: The antigen is unknown.

The CDR3 is 16 amino acids. Trimming left V 2 bases short and J 7 bases short, with 15 bases between. Germline V gene lookup returns CDR1 LGHNA and CDR2 YNFKEQ. A multiplex PCR was run with 60 Vbeta primers and 13 Jbeta primers. TCRdb keeps only in-frame clones here, not all; method: immunoSEQ multiplex PCR. The sample carries about 130,000 clones, under 80% recorded once. Overall study results and limits: Later, TCR association rates were found to vary by HLA locus, highest for DRB1 and lowest for HLA-C. At a 0.05 false discovery rate, a later analysis found approximately 15,000 TCR beta sequences to be associated with HLA alleles.

This TCR was recovered from a man aged 18-30 years in good health and CMV-seropositive. V and J are TRBV4-2 and TRBJ1-6; D remains unclear. Sequencing input: PBMCs. This CDR3 reads CASSQKTHVGNSPLHF. CDR3 nucleotides: TGTGCCAGCAGCCAAAAAACCCATGTGGGCAATTCACCCCTCCACTTT.